These 3 T cell receptor beta chains came from one sample sequenced in a study of tumor-infiltrating lymphocytes in oesophageal squamous cell carcinoma. TCRdb independently ran MiXCR on the PCR reads; one entry per CDR3 protein. The table shows 23,000 or so distinct CDR3 sequences, with about a third occurring only once. The material sequenced was esophageal tumor tissue. The receptors were gathered from a female donor with esophageal squamous cell carcinoma.

Remarks on this clonotype: No conserved phenylalanine or tryptophan is present at the end of the CDR3, so a read error is the likely explanation. It is unclear where the CDR3 begins or ends on the DNA, so no DNA is shown, and the CDR3 is as TCRdb lists it. V gene TRBV6-6 combines with J gene TRBJ2-1; the table assigns TRBD2, which was not confirmed against the DNA. Counting both end residues, the CDR3 totals 18 amino acids. Germline V gene data show CDR1 as MNHNY and CDR2 as SVGAGI (reference sequence). CDR3 region: CASKGGGTSGSREQYFGN.

This clonotype was found many times. The chain joins TRBV5-1 to TRBJ2-3; 9 nucleotides match TRBD2. CDR1 SGHRS and CDR2 YFSETQ come from the germline V gene. The CDR3 consists of 16 residues. The junction had 3 bases not matched to a gene; V was cut back by 0 bases and J by 1 base. The CDR3 loop is CASSLGSSGGTDTQYF. DNA for the CDR3: TGCGCCAGCAGCTTGGGGTCTAGCGGGGGCACAGATACGCAGTATTTT.

This clonotype was found once. This chain uses TRBV11-3 with TRBJ2-7; D is perhaps TRBD2 (5 bases). Near its end, the DNA agrees better with TRBJ2-5, so the J call may be wrong. The CDR3 sequence is 15 residues long. From germline, CDR1 is SGHNT and CDR2 YENEEA. CDR3 protein: CASSFGREYQETQYF. The CDR3 coding sequence is TGTGCCAGCAGCTTTGGGAGAGAGTACCAAGAGACCCAGTACTTC.